These T cell receptor beta chains were read from a single sample in a study of OX40 agonist ivuxolimab in advanced cancers. Sequenced by immunoSEQ multiplex PCR; TCRdb stores in-frame clones only, minus some. The sample lists fewer than 140,000 clones; approximately 90% were seen once. Sequenced here: CD4+ or CD8+ T cells sorted from blood, sampled in a trial of the OX40 agonist ivuxolimab. These TCRs come from an adult with an advanced solid tumor such as melanoma, head and neck, liver or kidney cancer. The CDR3 runs from the conserved cysteine through the conserved F or W. D genes are given only for firm matches. Some rows mark clone size as missing; the rest say once, few, many or name a class of expanded clone.

d_call clone_size j_call v_call cdr3_aa cdr3_nt
- once TRBJ2-3 TRBV19 CASSMKRDTQYF TGTGCCAGTAGTATGAAGAGAGATACGCAGTATTTT
TRBD1 - TRBJ2-7 TRBV30 CAWSITGEGYEQYF TGTGCCTGGAGTATAACAGGGGAAGGCTACGAGCAGTACTTC
TRBD1 - TRBJ2-1 TRBV27 CASSAGGHNEQFF TGTGCCAGCAGTGCAGGGGGCCACAATGAGCAGTTCTTC
TRBD1 - TRBJ2-3 TRBV6-5 CASSRDRGQGDTQYF TGTGCCAGCAGCCGCGACAGGGGGCAAGGGGATACGCAGTATTTT
- - TRBJ2-7 TRBV5-8 CASSLRGSQGSNSYEQYF TGTGCCAGCAGCTTGCGGGGGTCTCAGGGATCAAACTCCTACGAGCAGTACTTC
- - TRBJ2-2 TRBV11-3 CASSLKGSRTGELFF TGTGCCAGCAGCTTGAAGGGGAGTCGAACCGGGGAGCTGTTTTTT
- - TRBJ2-5 TRBV5-1 CASSRTTGEETQYF TGCGCCAGCAGCCGGACTACAGGGGAAGAGACCCAGTACTTC
- - TRBJ1-2 TRBV28 CASSWGEHGYTF TGTGCCAGCAGTTGGGGGGAGCATGGCTACACCTTC
- - TRBJ1-4 TRBV28 CASSGTGIDREKLFF TGTGCCAGCAGCGGGACCGGGATTGATAGGGAAAAACTGTTTTTT
- - TRBJ1-5 TRBV28 CASSSTGFGNQPQHF TGTGCCAGCAGCTCTACAGGGTTTGGCAATCAGCCCCAGCATTTT
TRBD1 - TRBJ1-4 TRBV28 CAIPGTGGEKLFF TGTGCCATCCCGGGGACAGGGGGTGAAAAACTGTTTTTT
- - TRBJ2-5 TRBV30 CAWSPSLAQTQYF TGTGCCTGGAGTCCCAGCCTCGCACAGACCCAGTACTTC
- - TRBJ1-2 TRBV6-5 CASTPSGPGSYGYTF TGTGCCAGCACCCCATCCGGGCCAGGGAGTTATGGCTACACCTTC
- - TRBJ1-6 TRBV19 CASMTRGGTGSPLHF TGTGCCAGTATGACAAGAGGGGGGACTGGTTCACCCCTCCACTTT
- - TRBJ2-3 TRBV7-8 CASTPRETDTQYF TGTGCCAGCACCCCCCGAGAAACAGATACGCAGTATTTT
TRBD1 once TRBJ1-5 TRBV30 CAWSGQGWNQPQHF TGTGCCTGGAGTGGACAGGGATGGAATCAGCCCCAGCATTTT
- - TRBJ1-1 TRBV25-1 CASSEGLTEAFF TGTGCCAGCAGTGAGGGTCTTACTGAAGCTTTCTTT
- - TRBJ1-4 TRBV5-1 CASSRTQGEREKLFF TGCGCCAGCAGCCGAACGCAGGGTGAGCGAGAAAAACTGTTTTTT
TRBD1 - TRBJ2-7 TRBV19 CASNQPGQGSYGEQYF TGTGCCAGTAATCAACCGGGACAGGGCAGTTATGGCGAGCAGTACTTC
- once TRBJ1-2 TRBV28 CASSPGPRDGYTF TGTGCCAGCAGTCCCGGGCCCCGGGATGGCTACACCTTC
- - TRBJ1-1 TRBV28 CASSYRVEAFF TGTGCCAGCAGCTACAGGGTCGAAGCTTTCTTT
- - TRBJ2-2 TRBV7-2 CASMPLSGAGELFF TGTGCCAGCATGCCCCTATCGGGGGCCGGGGAGCTGTTTTTT
- - TRBJ2-2 TRBV2 CASSGVKNTGELFF TGTGCCAGCAGTGGGGTGAAGAACACCGGGGAGCTGTTTTTT
TRBD1 - TRBJ1-5 TRBV7-2 CASSLSGTANQPQHF TGTGCCAGCAGCTTATCTGGGACAGCCAATCAGCCCCAGCATTTT
- - TRBJ2-2 TRBV18 CASSLTRTASNTGELFF TGTGCCAGCTCACTAACACGAACAGCTTCGAACACCGGGGAGCTGTTTTTT
- - TRBJ1-6 TRBV19 CASSIGARGPSASPLHF TGTGCCAGTAGTATAGGAGCACGAGGACCGTCAGCATCACCCCTCCACTTT
TRBD1 - TRBJ2-3 TRBV6-5 CASSYRDRGQADTQYF TGTGCCAGCAGTTACCGGGACAGGGGGCAGGCAGATACGCAGTATTTT
- - TRBJ1-1 TRBV6-6 CASSYAIEAFF TGTGCCAGCAGTTACGCGATTGAAGCTTTCTTT
- - TRBJ2-3 TRBV10-1 CASSEPTYSNTQYF TGCGCCAGCAGTGAACCTACCTATAGTAATACGCAGTATTTT
TRBD2 - TRBJ2-1 TRBV7-9 CASSAPGTSYNEQFF TGTGCCAGCAGCGCACCCGGGACTAGCTACAATGAGCAGTTCTTC
TRBD2 - TRBJ2-1 TRBV9 CASSPTSGVSVQFF TGTGCCAGCAGCCCGACTAGCGGGGTCTCTGTGCAGTTCTTC
TRBD1 - TRBJ2-5 TRBV5-5 CASSRTGNIQETQYF TGTGCCAGCAGCCGGACAGGGAATATACAAGAGACCCAGTACTTC